This T cell receptor beta chain is from a study of blood T cells in healthy people across ages. The second PCR ran 7 to 11 cycles with a sample-barcoded 5' primer and J-beta primers. Every molecule of cDNA carried a tag from a template-switch adaptor with 12 random nucleotides. TCRdb re-analysed the 5' RACE reads in MiXCR, keeping a single row per CDR3 protein. The sample includes around 1,700,000 distinct CDR3 sequences, roughly 30% of them seen just once. General study points: No conclusive comparison of naive versus antigen-experienced cells was possible with unsorted PBMCs. Considered underestimates were the diversity estimates obtained from one million T cells.

A remark on this clonotype: Its antigen is as yet unknown.

Germline loops: CDR1 LNHDA, CDR2 SQIVND (reference sequence). This CDR3 comprises 14 residues. V lost 3 bases and J 1 base, leaving 9 bases between the germline ends. PBMCs, at least 7 million per sample, were isolated. This sequence joins TRBV19 and TRBJ1-1; the D is unclear. The TCR originated in a woman in her thirties in good health. The material sequenced was blood. CDR3 nucleotides: TGTGCCAGTAGTATCAGGACGCCGAACACTGAAGCTTTCTTT. Its translation is CASSIRTPNTEAFF.